This T cell receptor (beta chain) was retrieved from a study of post-analysis software for immune sequencing data. Study-level findings and limits: Compared against controls, patients with multiple sclerosis displayed significantly lower normalized Chao1 diversity. The study found TRBV5-6, TRBV5-1 and TRBV20-1 among about five TRBV segments more frequent in patients than controls.

In germline, CDR1 is MNHEY, CDR2 SMNVEV (reference sequence). V shed 4 bases, J shed 1 base, and the junction held 14 bases outside the gene matches. The CDR3 is made up of 19 amino acids. Concerning this clonotype itself: The target antigen is unknown.

Every TCR beta cDNA library bore unique molecular identifiers. TCRdb independently ran MiXCR on the PCR reads; one entry per CDR3 protein. The sample lists about 430,000 distinct CDR3 sequences; approximately 39% were seen once. This TCR derives from a girl aged 2 to 9 with multiple sclerosis. The V and J genes are TRBV27 and TRBJ2-1; 9 bases map to TRBD2. The sequenced sample consisted of blood. The CDR3 protein is CASSSWEAAGGRSYNEQFF. DNA of the CDR3: TGTGCCAGCAGTTCCTGGGAGGCGGCGGGGGGGCGATCCTACAATGAGCAGTTCTTC.